This TCR beta chain emerged from a study of T cell changes during pregnancy in multiple sclerosis. Clones were sequenced by immunoSEQ multiplex PCR, and TCRdb holds only the in-frame ones, with some missing. The sample yields 85,000 to 100,000 clones, approximately 90% seen once. This receptor was taken from a female donor with multiple sclerosis, enrolled in a pregnancy study. The sequencing here drew on peripheral blood, taken before pregnancy.

CDR3 residues: CASSGTGGTEAFF. The CDR3 DNA reads TGTGCCAGCAGCGGAACAGGGGGAACTGAAGCTTTCTTT. The rearrangement uses TRBV7-6 and TRBJ1-1, with TRBD1 matching 8 bases. V lost 5 bases to trimming and J lost 5 bases; unmatched junction nucleotides: 4. The V gene's germline CDR1 is SGHVS and CDR2 FNYEAQ. CDR3 length: 13 amino acids.